The clone carrying this T cell receptor beta chain was counted at least ten times. Between the trimmed V and J ends, which lost 0 bases and 4 bases, there was a span of 10 bases. Germline V gene sequence: CDR1 SGHRS, CDR2 YFSETQ. This CDR3 is built from 14 residues. The sample is drawn from a study of early T cells in non-severe SARS-CoV-2 infection. TCRdb passed the 5' RACE reads through MiXCR, listing each CDR3 protein once. The table has approximately 32,000 distinct CDR3 sequences, 5.8% seen once. This sequence joins TRBV5-1 and TRBJ1-2, with D unresolved. This receptor was identified in an adult who was a healthcare worker with PCR-confirmed SARS-CoV-2 infection or an uninfected control (not recorded which). Sequenced input: whole blood. CDR3 sequence: CASSLERQTYGYTF. The CDR3, as DNA: TGCGCCAGCAGCTTGGAACGACAAACCTATGGCTACACCTTC.